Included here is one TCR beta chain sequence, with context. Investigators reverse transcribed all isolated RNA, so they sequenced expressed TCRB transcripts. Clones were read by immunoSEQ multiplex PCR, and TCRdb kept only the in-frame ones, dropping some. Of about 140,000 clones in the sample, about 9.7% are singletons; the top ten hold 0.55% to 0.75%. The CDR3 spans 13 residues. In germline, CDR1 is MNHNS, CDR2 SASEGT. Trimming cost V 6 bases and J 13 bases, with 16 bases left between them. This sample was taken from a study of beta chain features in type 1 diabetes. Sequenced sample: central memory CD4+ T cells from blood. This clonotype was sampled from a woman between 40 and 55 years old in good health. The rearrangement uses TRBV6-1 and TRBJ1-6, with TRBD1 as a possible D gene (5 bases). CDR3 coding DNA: TGTGCCAGCAGGGACACCAACAGTATGCCCCTCCACTTT. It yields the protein CASRDTNSMPLHF.